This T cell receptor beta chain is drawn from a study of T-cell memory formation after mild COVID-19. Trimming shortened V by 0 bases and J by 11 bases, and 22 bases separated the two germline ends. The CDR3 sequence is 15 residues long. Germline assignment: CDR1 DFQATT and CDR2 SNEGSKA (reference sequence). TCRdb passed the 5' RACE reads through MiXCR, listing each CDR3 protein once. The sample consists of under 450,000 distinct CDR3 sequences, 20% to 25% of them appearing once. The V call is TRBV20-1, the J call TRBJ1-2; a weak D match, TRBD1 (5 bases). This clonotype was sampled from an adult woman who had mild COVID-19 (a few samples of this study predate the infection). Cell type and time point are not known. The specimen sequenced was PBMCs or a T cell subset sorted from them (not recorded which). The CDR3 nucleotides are TGCAGTGCTAGAGATGGCGGCAGGGCCCGGCCATATTACACCTTC. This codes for CSARDGGRARPYYTF.